Given below is one T cell receptor beta chain in context. Its antigen remains unidentified. The record originates from a study of cytomegalovirus exposure and HLA in healthy donors. Among the 120 or so subjects of the validation cohort, separate from the approximately 700-subject first cohort, were the donors. V was pared by 5 bases and J by 2 bases, with 15 bases between. This CDR3 spans 16 amino acids. Germline CDR1 and CDR2: LNHDA and SQIVND (reference sequence). Assay: immunoSEQ multiplex PCR; the TCRdb copy retains only in-frame clones and omits some. The sample lists about 240,000 clones; approximately 83% were seen once. Points from the study as a whole: Most TCR sequences were uncommon, yet certain public TCRs appeared in many donors. Cytomegalovirus association was assigned to under 200 TCR beta chains.

V usage is TRBV19 and J usage is TRBJ2-2, with D tentatively TRBD1 (5 bases). This sequence originates from a woman younger than 45 in good health and CMV-seropositive. Sequencing used PBMCs. CDR3 sequence (DNA): TGTGCCAGTAGTCCCCCGGACACGCTAAACACCGGGGAGCTGTTTTTT. Translated, it gives CASSPPDTLNTGELFF.